This T cell receptor (beta chain) comes out of a study of blood T cells in healthy people across ages. This clonotype turned up a few times. Germline V gives CDR1 MNHEY, CDR2 SVGAGI. V was clipped by 0 bases and J by 7 bases; unmatched bases: 9. This CDR3 has 15 amino acids. It was with a sample-barcoded 5' primer and a J-beta primer mix that a second PCR of about 7 to 12 cycles was run. TCRdb fed the 5' RACE reads into MiXCR, producing one record per CDR3 protein. In the table there are fewer than 800,000 distinct CDR3 sequences, 32% of which are singletons. The clonotype originates from a woman of 80 years or more in good health. The chain couples TRBV6-5 to TRBJ2-7; 7 nucleotides align to TRBD2. Sequenced input: blood. The CDR3 protein is CASSYSMVGGDEQYF. For the CDR3, the DNA is TGTGCCAGCAGTTACTCGATGGTGGGAGGGGATGAGCAGTACTTC.